The source of this T cell receptor (beta chain) is a study of blood T cells in healthy people across ages. For the second PCR, which ran for 7 to 11 cycles, a sample-barcoded 5' primer and a J-beta primer mix were used. TCRdb called the 5' RACE reads again in MiXCR, with one record for every CDR3 protein. The sample lists approximately 400,000 distinct CDR3 sequences, about 52% occurring once. Per germline, CDR1 MNHEY and CDR2 SMNVEV (reference sequence). The CDR3 has 13 residues. J is TRBJ2-7 and V is TRBV27; TRBD2 matches 7 bases. TRBJ2-5 matches the DNA end more closely, so the J call is doubtful. This TCR was recovered from a man between 60 and 75 years old in good health. The specimen was blood. CDR3 sequence reads: CASSLLGGETQYF. The CDR3 bases are TGTGCCAGCAGTTTACTCGGGGGGGAGACCCAGTACTTC.